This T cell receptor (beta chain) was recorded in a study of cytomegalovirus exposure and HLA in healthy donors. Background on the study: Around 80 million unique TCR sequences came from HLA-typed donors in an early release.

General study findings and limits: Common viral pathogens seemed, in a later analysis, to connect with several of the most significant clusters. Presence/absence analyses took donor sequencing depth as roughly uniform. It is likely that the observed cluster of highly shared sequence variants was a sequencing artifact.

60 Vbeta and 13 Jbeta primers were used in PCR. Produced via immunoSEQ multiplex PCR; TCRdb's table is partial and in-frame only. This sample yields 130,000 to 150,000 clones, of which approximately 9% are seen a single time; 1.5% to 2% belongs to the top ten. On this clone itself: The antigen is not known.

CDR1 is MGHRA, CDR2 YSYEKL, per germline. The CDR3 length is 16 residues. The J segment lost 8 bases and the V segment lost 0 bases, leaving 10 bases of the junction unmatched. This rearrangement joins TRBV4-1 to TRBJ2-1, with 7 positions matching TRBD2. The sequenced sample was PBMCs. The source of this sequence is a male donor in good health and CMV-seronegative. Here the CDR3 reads CASSQDGWEGFDEQFF. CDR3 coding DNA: TGCGCCAGCAGCCAAGATGGGTGGGAGGGCTTCGATGAGCAGTTCTTC.